This T cell receptor (beta chain) was identified in a study of sequential checkpoint blockade in melanoma. For the study at large: Arm A got nivolumab then ipilimumab; arm B the reverse, 1:1.

The treatment: randomized to nivolumab then ipilimumab (arm A) or the reverse (arm B). Libraries were prepared by immunoSEQ multiplex PCR; TCRdb keeps only in-frame clonotypes and omits some of them. The sample shows approximately 10,000 clones, roughly 80% of them seen only once. V shed 4 bases and J shed 0 bases, with 16 bases lying between them. Per the germline V gene, CDR1 is SEHNR and CDR2 is FQNEAQ (reference sequence). This CDR3 spans 16 amino acids. The V and J genes are TRBV7-9 and TRBJ2-7, with D maybe TRBD2 (6 bases). Material: CD8+ T cells sorted from blood (inferred from file names), obtained from a patient given nivolumab and ipilimumab in sequence. The sequence derives from a human donor with melanoma. CDR3 residues: CASSSRISGSSYEQYF. The CDR3 nucleotides are TGTGCCAGCAGCTCCCGTATTAGCGGAAGCTCCTACGAGCAGTACTTC.